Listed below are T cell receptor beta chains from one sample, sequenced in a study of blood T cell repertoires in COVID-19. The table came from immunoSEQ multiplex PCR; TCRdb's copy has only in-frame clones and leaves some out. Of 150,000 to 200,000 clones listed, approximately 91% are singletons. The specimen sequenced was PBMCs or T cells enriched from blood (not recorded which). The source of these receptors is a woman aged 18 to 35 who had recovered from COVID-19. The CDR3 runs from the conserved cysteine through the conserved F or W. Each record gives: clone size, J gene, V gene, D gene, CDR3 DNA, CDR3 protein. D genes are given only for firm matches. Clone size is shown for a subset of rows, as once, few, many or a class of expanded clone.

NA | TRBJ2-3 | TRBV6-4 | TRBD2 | TGTGCCAGCAGCGCAAGTAGCGGGAGTTACACAGATACGCAGTATTTT | CASSASSGSYTDTQYF
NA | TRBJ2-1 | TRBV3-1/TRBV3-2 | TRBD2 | TGTGCCAGCAGCCCTATGGGGGTAGCGGGAGGGGGCGATGAGCAGTTCTTC | CASSPMGVAGGGDEQFF
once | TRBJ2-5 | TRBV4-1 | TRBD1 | TGCGCCAGCAGCGCGATACAGGGGTCTCCCCAAGAGACCCAGTACTTC | CASSAIQGSPQETQYF
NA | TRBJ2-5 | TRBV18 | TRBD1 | TGTGCCAGCTCCCCAAACCGGGACAGCCAAGAGACCCAGTACTTC | CASSPNRDSQETQYF
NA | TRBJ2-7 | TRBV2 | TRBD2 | TGTGCCAGCAGGAGAGTAGCGGGGGGGAATGGAGAGCAGTACTTC | CASRRVAGGNGEQYF
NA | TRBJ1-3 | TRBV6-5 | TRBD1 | TGTGCCAGCAGCCAGGACAGGAGCTCTGGAAACACCATATATTTT | CASSQDRSSGNTIYF
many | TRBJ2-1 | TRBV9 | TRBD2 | TGTGCCAGCAGCGTAGCCCTAGCGGGAGAGTTGGGCAATGAGCAGTTCTTC | CASSVALAGELGNEQFF
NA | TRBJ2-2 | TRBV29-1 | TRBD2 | TGCAGCGTTGTAGGACTAGTTGGCACCGGGGAGCTGTTTTTT | CSVVGLVGTGELFF
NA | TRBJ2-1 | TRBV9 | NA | TGTGCCAGCAGCGCCAGCTACAATGAGCAGTTCTTC | CASSASYNEQFF
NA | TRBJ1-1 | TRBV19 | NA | TGTGCCAGTAGTATACGGGGACGGGACATAAACACTGAAGCTTTCTTT | CASSIRGRDINTEAFF
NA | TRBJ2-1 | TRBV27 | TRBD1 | TGTGCCAGCAGTTTTCTCCAACCCAGGGGGCAACCTCCTCACAATGAGCAGTTCTTC | CASSFLQPRGQPPHNEQFF
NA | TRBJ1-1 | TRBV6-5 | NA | TGTGCCAGCAGTTACAGCCCGGGTACTGAAGCTTTCTTT | CASSYSPGTEAFF
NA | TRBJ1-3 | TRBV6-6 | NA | TGTGCCAGCAGCCGAATTGACGCAACAGGAACCGCCGGAAACACCATATATTTT | CASSRIDATGTAGNTIYF
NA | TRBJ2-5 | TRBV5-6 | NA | TGTGCCAGCAGCTTGCTAGGGGTATCGATTCAGGAGACCCAGTACTTC | CASSLLGVSIQETQYF
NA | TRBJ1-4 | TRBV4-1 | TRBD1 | TGCGCCAGCAGCCCCGGGACAGGGGGAGGTGAAAAACTGTTTTTT | CASSPGTGGGEKLFF
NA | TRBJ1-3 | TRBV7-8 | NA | TGTGCCAGCAGCGTTGCCAGAAACAGGGACCTTAGCTCTGGAAACACCATATATTTT | CASSVARNRDLSSGNTIYF
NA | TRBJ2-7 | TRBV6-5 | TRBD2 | TGTGCCAGCAGTTATCGGGGGGTCGCCTACGAGCAGTACTTC | CASSYRGVAYEQYF
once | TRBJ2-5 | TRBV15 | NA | TGTGCCACCAGCAGAGGGCGGGGTGATCCCGAGACCCAGTACTTC | CATSRGRGDPETQYF
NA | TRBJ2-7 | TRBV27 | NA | TGTGCCAGCAGTTTTTCCCAGGGGACCACTTATTACGAGCAGTACTTC | CASSFSQGTTYYEQYF
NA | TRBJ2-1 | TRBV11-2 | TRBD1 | TGTGCCAGCAGCCGGGGACAGGGAGGACGGGGCTTCTACAATGAGCAGTTCTTC | CASSRGQGGRGFYNEQFF
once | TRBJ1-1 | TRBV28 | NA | TGTGCCAGCAACGAGGGTGGCACTGAAGCTTTCTTT | CASNEGGTEAFF
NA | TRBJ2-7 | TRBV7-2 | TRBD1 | TGTGCCAGCAGCGAGGACAGGGGAGTCCGCGAGCAGTACTTC | CASSEDRGVREQYF
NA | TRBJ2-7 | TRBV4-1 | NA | TGCGCCAGCAGCGTGGACACCGTGGGTGAGCAGTACTTC | CASSVDTVGEQYF
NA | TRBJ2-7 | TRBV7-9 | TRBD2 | TGTGCCAGCAGCTCCCCTGGACGAGGACTAGCGGGAGGTCACGAGCAGTACTTC | CASSSPGRGLAGGHEQYF
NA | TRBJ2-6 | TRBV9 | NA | TGTGCCAGCAGCGTAAGCCCACCGGGATCTGGGGCCAACGTCCTGACTTTC | CASSVSPPGSGANVLTF
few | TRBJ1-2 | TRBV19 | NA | TGTGCCAGTAGTCTCCGACCGAGGAGCTATGGCTACACCTTC | CASSLRPRSYGYTF
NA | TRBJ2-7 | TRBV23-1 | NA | TGCGCCAGCAGTCGTCAGTCGGGGCAGTACTTC | CASSRQSGQYF
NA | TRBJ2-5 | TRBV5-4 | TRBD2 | TGTGCCAGCAGCTTTGCTAGCGGGAGGACCGGGGAGACCCAGTACTTC | CASSFASGRTGETQYF
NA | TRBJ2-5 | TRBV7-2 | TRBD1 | TGTGCCAGCAGCTTAACCGGGACAGAAGAGACCCAGTACTTC | CASSLTGTEETQYF
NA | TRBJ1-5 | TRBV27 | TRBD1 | TGTGCCAGCCTGAAGACCCAGGGGGCTCGTTATAGCAATCAGCCCCAGCATTTT | CASLKTQGARYSNQPQHF
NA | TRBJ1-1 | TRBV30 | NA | TGTGCCTGGAGTGTACCAGAGAGGCCTGAAGCTTTCTTT | CAWSVPERPEAFF
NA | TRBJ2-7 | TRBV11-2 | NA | TGTGCCAGCAGCTGGGGCAGGGTCCTTCTCAAGGAGTACTTC | CASSWGRVLLKEYF
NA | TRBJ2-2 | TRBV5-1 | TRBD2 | TGCGCCAGCAGCCACCAGACTAGCGGGGGCACCGGGGAGCTGTTTTTT | CASSHQTSGGTGELFF
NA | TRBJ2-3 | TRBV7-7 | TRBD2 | TGTGCTAGCAGTCCCTCTAGCGGGAGGGACGCGCAGTATTTT | CASSPSSGRDAQYF
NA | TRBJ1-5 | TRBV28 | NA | TGTGCCAGCACCCGTACAGGGAGCAATCAGCCCCAGCATTTT | CASTRTGSNQPQHF
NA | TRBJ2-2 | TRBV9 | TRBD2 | TGTGCCAGCAGCAGTCTAGCGGGAGGCGGGGAGCTGTTTTTT | CASSSLAGGGELFF
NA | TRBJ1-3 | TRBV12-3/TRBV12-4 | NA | TGTGCCAGCAGTTTTTCCGTGAACACCATATATTTT | CASSFSVNTIYF
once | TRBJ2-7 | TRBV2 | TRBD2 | TGTGCCAGCAGACCGGGACTAGCGACATCCTACGAGCAGTACTTC | CASRPGLATSYEQYF
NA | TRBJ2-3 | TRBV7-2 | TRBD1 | TGTGCCAGCAGCTTAGGGACAGGGTATCCAGATACGCAGTATTTT | CASSLGTGYPDTQYF
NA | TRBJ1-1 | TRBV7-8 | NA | TGTGCCAGCAGCTTGGTGACAGATGAAGCTTTCTTT | CASSLVTDEAFF
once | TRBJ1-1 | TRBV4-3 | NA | TGCGCCAGCAGCCATACGGGTTACACTGAAGCTTTCTTT | CASSHTGYTEAFF
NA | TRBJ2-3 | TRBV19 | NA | TGTGCCAGTAGTATAGTAGTAAGAGACAGCCTCATTACTAGCACAGATACGCAGTATTTT | CASSIVVRDSLITSTDTQYF
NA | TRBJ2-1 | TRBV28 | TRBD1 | TGTGCCAGCAGGGGGGGACAGGGGACTTACAATGAGCAGTTCTTC | CASRGGQGTYNEQFF
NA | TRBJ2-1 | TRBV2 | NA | TGTGCCAGCAGTGAAAGGGGGAGCCCTGGGGAGCAGTTCTTC | CASSERGSPGEQFF
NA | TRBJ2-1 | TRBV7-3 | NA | TGTGCCAGCAGCCCGTCCTCTAGCGCCTCCTACAATGAGCAGTTCTTC | CASSPSSSASYNEQFF
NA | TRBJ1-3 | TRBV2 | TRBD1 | TGTGCCAGCGCCGGACAGGCGGGAAACACCATATATTTT | CASAGQAGNTIYF
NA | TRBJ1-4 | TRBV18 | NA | TGTGCCAGCTCACAGGGGGATACCTCTGTTGAAAAACTGTTTTTT | CASSQGDTSVEKLFF
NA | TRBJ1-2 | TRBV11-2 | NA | TGTGCCAGCAGCTTAGGGGAGGGGGTCGGCTACACCTTC | CASSLGEGVGYTF
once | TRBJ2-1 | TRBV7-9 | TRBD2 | TGTGCCAGCAGCCGTCCCGGGGGGACTTACAATGAGCAGTTCTTC | CASSRPGGTYNEQFF
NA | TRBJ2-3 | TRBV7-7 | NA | TGTGCTAGCAGCCCAGGTAACGTGGGCACAGATACGCAGTATTTT | CASSPGNVGTDTQYF
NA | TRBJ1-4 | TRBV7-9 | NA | TGTGCCAGCAGCTCCCCTATTCGGGGGACTACTAATGAAAAACTGTTTTTT | CASSSPIRGTTNEKLFF
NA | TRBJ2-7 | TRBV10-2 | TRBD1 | TGCGCCAGCAGACCGGGACAGGGGACCTACGAGCAGTACTTC | CASRPGQGTYEQYF